This T cell receptor beta chain was documented in a study of blood T cell repertoires in COVID-19. The CDR3 is made up of 15 amino acids. V shed 6 bases, J shed 3 bases, and the junction held 6 bases outside the gene matches. The germline V gene has CDR1 SNHLY and CDR2 FYNNEI. Per the original methods: Cell counts per sample came from amplifying reference gene primers. Assay used: immunoSEQ multiplex PCR; TCRdb lists only in-frame clones, some missing. That table furnishes V, J and clone size, whereas the DNA furnished D and trimming. The sample includes about 55,000 clones, around 83% of them seen just once.

What was sequenced was peripheral blood. The source of this sequence is an older woman with acute or convalescent COVID-19. The chain couples TRBV2 to TRBJ2-3; 10 nucleotides align to TRBD1. CDR3 residues: CASRRQGANTDTQYF. Here the CDR3 DNA reads TGTGCCAGCAGACGACAGGGGGCGAATACAGATACGCAGTATTTT.